The rows below give T cell receptor beta chains drawn from one sample of a study of cytomegalovirus exposure and HLA in healthy donors. The protocol was immunoSEQ multiplex PCR, while the TCRdb copy is restricted to in-frame clones and leaves out a portion. The data show 70,000 or so clones, about 93% seen once. Sequencing was carried out using PBMCs. The source of these receptors is a young man in good health and CMV-seropositive. CDR3s include the opening cysteine and the closing phenylalanine or tryptophan. The D gene is left open where the match is weak. Clone size, where shown, is once, few, many, or a class for clones that have expanded.

V,J,size,D,CDR3,DNA
TRBV7-9,TRBJ2-7,.,.,CASSLNQGDYEQYF,TGTGCCAGCAGCTTAAATCAGGGTGACTACGAGCAGTACTTC
TRBV27,TRBJ2-1,.,TRBD1,CASSAGQGRYNEQFF,TGTGCCAGCAGTGCGGGACAGGGACGCTACAATGAGCAGTTCTTC
TRBV28,TRBJ2-3,.,TRBD1,CASSLYSEDRGNTQYF,TGTGCCAGCAGTTTGTATAGCGAGGACAGGGGAAATACGCAGTATTTT
TRBV7-9,TRBJ2-2,.,.,CASIRGAGELFF,TGTGCCAGCATCAGGGGCGCCGGGGAGCTGTTTTTT
TRBV5-8,TRBJ1-4,.,TRBD1,CASSLGSQGGEKLFF,TGTGCCAGCAGCTTGGGGTCACAGGGGGGAGAAAAACTGTTTTTT
TRBV27,TRBJ2-5,.,.,CASSLSKQETQYF,TGTGCCAGCAGTTTATCCAAACAAGAGACCCAGTACTTC
TRBV28,TRBJ2-1,.,TRBD1,CASSLATGVNNEQFF,TGTGCCAGCAGTTTGGCGACAGGGGTTAACAATGAGCAGTTCTTC
TRBV30,TRBJ2-3,.,.,CAWLAGQAHTQYF,TGTGCCTGGCTAGCGGGACAGGCCCATACGCAGTATTTT
TRBV19,TRBJ2-1,.,TRBD2,CASSIDTSGAYNEQFF,TGTGCCAGTAGTATAGATACTAGCGGAGCCTACAATGAGCAGTTCTTC
TRBV14,TRBJ1-1,.,.,CASSPTGFNTEAFF,TGTGCCAGCAGCCCGACAGGTTTCAACACTGAAGCTTTCTTT
TRBV5-5,TRBJ1-1,.,.,CASSPLAGGNTEAFF,TGTGCCAGCAGCCCCCTAGCGGGGGGTAACACTGAAGCTTTCTTT
TRBV21-1,TRBJ1-1,once,.,CASSHEGALNTEAFF,TGTGCCAGCAGCCACGAGGGGGCCCTGAACACTGAAGCTTTCTTT
TRBV7-8,TRBJ1-2,.,TRBD1,CASSPQGQGEEGYGYTF,TGTGCCAGCAGCCCACAGGGACAGGGTGAAGAGGGCTATGGCTACACCTTC
TRBV5-5,TRBJ2-7,.,.,CASSLWDFTYEQYF,TGTGCCAGCAGCTTGTGGGACTTTACCTACGAGCAGTACTTC
TRBV11-2,TRBJ1-1,.,.,CASSLRGHLGAVNTEAFF,TGTGCCAGCAGCTTAAGGGGCCACCTAGGGGCAGTGAACACTGAAGCTTTCTTT
TRBV19,TRBJ2-7,.,TRBD2,CASSGRSGRNEQYF,TGTGCCAGTAGTGGCCGGAGCGGGAGGAACGAGCAGTACTTC
TRBV19,TRBJ1-2,once,.,CASSIYRGGVEGYTF,TGTGCCAGTAGTATTTATCGGGGTGGGGTGGAAGGCTACACCTTC
TRBV10-3,TRBJ2-3,.,.,CASSEALGSTDTQYF,TGTGCCAGCAGTGAAGCGCTCGGGAGCACAGATACGCAGTATTTT
TRBV19,TRBJ2-1,.,.,CATRRRRNYNEQFF,TGTGCCACCAGGAGGAGACGGAACTACAATGAGCAGTTCTTC
TRBV28,TRBJ2-7,.,.,CASSLIGLAHYEQYF,TGTGCCAGCAGTTTAATAGGCCTAGCCCACTACGAGCAGTACTTC
TRBV27,TRBJ2-7,.,TRBD1,CASSLGQNSYEQYF,TGTGCCAGCAGCTTGGGACAGAACTCCTACGAGCAGTACTTC
TRBV2,TRBJ1-1,.,TRBD1,CASRRGQGLITEAFF,TGTGCCAGCAGGAGGGGACAGGGCTTGATAACTGAAGCTTTCTTT
TRBV30,TRBJ1-5,.,.,CAWSIGGGLGQPQHF,TGTGCCTGGAGTATCGGCGGGGGGTTGGGCCAGCCCCAGCATTTT